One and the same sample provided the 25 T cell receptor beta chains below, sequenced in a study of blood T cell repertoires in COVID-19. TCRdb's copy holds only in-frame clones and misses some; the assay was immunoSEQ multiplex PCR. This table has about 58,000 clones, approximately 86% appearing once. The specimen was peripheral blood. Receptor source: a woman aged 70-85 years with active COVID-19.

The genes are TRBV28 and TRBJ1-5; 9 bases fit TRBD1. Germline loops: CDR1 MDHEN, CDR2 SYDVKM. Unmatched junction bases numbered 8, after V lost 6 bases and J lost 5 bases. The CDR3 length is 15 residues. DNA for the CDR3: TGTGCCAGCAGATCCCCGACAGGGGGGTATCAGCCCCAGCATTTT. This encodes CASRSPTGGYQPQHF.

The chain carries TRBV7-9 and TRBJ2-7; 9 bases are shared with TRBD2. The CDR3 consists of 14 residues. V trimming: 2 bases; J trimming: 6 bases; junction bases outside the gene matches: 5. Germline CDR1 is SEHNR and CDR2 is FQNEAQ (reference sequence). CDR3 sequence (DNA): TGTGCCAGCAGCTTAACAGCGGGAGGTCCCGAGCAGTACTTC. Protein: CASSLTAGGPEQYF.

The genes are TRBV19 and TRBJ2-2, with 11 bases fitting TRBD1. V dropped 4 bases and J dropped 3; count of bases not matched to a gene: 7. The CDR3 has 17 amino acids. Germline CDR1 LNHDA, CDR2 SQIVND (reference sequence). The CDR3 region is CASSRYGQGADTGELFF. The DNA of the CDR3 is TGTGCCAGTAGTAGATACGGACAGGGGGCGGACACCGGGGAGCTGTTTTTT.

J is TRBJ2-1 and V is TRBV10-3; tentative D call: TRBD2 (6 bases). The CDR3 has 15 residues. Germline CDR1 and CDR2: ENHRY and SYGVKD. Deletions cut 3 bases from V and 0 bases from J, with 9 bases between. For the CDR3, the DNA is TGTGCCATCAGTGAACAGACTAGCTCCTACAATGAGCAGTTCTTC. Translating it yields CAISEQTSSYNEQFF.

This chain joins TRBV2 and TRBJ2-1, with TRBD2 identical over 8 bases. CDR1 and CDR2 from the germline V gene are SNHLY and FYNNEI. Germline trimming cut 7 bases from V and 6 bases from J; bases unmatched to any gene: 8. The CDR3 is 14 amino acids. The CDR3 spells CASTSGRSGNEQFF. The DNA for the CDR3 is TGTGCCAGCACAAGCGGGAGATCGGGCAATGAGCAGTTCTTC. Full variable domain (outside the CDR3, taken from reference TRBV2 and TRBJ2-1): EPEVTQTPSHQVTQMGQEVILRCVPISNHLYFYWYRQILGQKVEFLVSFYNNEISEKSEIFDDQFSVERPDGSNFTLKIRSTKLEDSAMYFCASTSGRSGNEQFFGPGTRLTVL.

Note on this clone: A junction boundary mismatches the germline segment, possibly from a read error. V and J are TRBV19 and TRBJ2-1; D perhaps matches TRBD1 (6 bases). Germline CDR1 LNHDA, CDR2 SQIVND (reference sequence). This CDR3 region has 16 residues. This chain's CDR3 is CTSSIEGVLRLNGQFF. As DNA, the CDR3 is TGTACCAGTAGTATTGAGGGGGTCCTACGTCTTAACGGGCAGTTCTTC.

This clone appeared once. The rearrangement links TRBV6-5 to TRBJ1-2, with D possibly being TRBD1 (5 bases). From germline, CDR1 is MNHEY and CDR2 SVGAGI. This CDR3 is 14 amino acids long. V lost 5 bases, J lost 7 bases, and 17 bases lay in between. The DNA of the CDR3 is TGTGCCAGCAGTCCGTCGGGACTTTTCGGTGGCTACACCTTC. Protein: CASSPSGLFGGYTF.

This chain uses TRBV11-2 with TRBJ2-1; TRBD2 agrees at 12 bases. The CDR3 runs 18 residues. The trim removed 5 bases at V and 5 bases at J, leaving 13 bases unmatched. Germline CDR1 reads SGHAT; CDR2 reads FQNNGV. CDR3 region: CASSPGLAGSLGHNEQFF. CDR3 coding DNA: TGTGCCAGCAGCCCGGGACTAGCGGGTTCCCTTGGCCACAATGAGCAGTTCTTC.

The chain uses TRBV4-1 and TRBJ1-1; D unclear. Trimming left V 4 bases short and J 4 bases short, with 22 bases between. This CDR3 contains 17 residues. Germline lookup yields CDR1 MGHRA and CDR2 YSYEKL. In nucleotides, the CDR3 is TGCGCCAGCAGCCTTCCGAGAGGGTCTAGTGGGATCACTGAAGCTTTCTTT. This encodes CASSLPRGSSGITEAFF.

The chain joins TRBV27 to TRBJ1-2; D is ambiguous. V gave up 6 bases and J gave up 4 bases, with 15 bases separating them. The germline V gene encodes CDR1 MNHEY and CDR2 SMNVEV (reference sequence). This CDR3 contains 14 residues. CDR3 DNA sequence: TGTGCCAGCAGGACAAGTTCGGCGGGCTATGGCTACACCTTC. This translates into CASRTSSAGYGYTF.

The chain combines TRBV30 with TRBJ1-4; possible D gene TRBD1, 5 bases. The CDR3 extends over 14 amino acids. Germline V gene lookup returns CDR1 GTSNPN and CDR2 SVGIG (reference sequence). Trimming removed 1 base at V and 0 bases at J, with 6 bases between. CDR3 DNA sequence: TGTGCCTGGAGTGGGACACCAACTAATGAAAAACTGTTTTTT. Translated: CAWSGTPTNEKLFF.

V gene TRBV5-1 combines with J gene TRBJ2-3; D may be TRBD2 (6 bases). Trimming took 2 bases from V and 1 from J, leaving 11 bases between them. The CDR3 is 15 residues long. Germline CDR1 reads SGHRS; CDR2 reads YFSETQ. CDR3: CASSFSGLRTDTQYF. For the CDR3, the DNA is TGCGCCAGCAGCTTTTCGGGACTTCGCACAGATACGCAGTATTTT.

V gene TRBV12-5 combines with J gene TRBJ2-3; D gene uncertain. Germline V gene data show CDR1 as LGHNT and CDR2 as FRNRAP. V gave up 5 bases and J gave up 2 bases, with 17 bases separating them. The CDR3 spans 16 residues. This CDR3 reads CASGLSRSVDTDTQYF. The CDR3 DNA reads TGTGCTAGTGGTCTGTCCCGGAGTGTGGACACAGATACGCAGTATTTT.

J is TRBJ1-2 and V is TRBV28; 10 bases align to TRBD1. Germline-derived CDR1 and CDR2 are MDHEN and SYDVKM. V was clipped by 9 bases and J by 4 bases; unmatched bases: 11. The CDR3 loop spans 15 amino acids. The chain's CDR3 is CASLTSGQGTYGYTF. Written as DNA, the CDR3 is TGTGCCAGTTTAACCTCGGGACAGGGGACCTATGGCTACACCTTC.

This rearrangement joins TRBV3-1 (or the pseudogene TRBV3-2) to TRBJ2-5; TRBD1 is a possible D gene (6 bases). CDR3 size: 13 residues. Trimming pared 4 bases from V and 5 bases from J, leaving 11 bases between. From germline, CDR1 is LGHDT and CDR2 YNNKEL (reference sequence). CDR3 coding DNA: TGTGCCAGCAGCCCGACAGGTACCGAGACCCAGTACTTC. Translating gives CASSPTGTETQYF.

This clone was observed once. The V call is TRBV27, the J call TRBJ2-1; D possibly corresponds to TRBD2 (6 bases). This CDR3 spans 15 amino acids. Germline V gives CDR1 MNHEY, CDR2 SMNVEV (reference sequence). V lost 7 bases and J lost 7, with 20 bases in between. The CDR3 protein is CASTPFSGGRNEQFF. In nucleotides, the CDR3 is TGTGCCAGCACCCCGTTTAGCGGAGGGCGGAATGAGCAGTTCTTC.

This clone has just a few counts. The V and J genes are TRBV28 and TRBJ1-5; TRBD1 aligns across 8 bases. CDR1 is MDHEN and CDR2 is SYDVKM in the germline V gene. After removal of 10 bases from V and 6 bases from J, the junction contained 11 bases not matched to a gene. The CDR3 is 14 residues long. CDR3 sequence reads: CAIQPSGGVQPQHF. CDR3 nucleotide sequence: TGTGCCATCCAACCATCAGGGGGCGTTCAGCCCCAGCATTTT.

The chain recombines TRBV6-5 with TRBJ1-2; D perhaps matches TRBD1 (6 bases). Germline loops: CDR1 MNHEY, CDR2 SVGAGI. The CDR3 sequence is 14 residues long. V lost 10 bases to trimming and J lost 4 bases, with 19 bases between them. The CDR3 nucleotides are TGTGCCACCCCTCGAGTAGGGGGTCGCTATGGCTACACCTTC. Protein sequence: CATPRVGGRYGYTF.

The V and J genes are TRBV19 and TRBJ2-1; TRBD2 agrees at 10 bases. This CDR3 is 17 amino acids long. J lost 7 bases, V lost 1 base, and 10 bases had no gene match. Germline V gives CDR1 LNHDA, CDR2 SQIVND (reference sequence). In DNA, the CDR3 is TGTGCCAGTAGTATAGTCTTTCTAAGCGGGAGGGGAAATGAGCAGTTCTTC. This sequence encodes CASSIVFLSGRGNEQFF.

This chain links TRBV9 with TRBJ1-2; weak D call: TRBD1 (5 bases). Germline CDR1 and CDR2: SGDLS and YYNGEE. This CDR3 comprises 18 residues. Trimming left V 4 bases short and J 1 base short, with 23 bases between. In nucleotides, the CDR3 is TGTGCCAGCAGCCCCAGGTGGGGGACGGGAGGAAGTAACTATGGCTACACCTTC. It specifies CASSPRWGTGGSNYGYTF.

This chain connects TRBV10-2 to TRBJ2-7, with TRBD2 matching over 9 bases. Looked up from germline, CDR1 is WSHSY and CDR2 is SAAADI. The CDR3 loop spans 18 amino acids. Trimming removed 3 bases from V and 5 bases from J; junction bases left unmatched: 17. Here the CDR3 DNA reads TGCGCCAGCAGTGAAACCTACCGCGCGGGAGGGCCACCCCACGAGCAGTACTTC. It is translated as CASSETYRAGGPPHEQYF.

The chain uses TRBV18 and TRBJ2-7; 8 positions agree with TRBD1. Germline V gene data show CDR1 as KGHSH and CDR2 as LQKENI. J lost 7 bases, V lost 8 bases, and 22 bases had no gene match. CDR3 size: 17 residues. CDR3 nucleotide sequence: TGTGCCAGCCAAAATTTCCGAGGGACAGGAGAGTATTGGGAGCAGTACTTC. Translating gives CASQNFRGTGEYWEQYF.

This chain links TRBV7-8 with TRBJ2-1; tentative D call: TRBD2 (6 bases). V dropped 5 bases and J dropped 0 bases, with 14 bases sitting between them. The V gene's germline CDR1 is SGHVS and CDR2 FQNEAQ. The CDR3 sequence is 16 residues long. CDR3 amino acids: CASSPGGAPSYNEQFF. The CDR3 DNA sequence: TGTGCCAGCAGCCCAGGCGGGGCTCCCTCCTACAATGAGCAGTTCTTC. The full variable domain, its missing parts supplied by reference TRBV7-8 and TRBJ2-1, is GAGVSQSPRYKVAKRGQDVALRCDPISGHVSLFWYQQALGQGPEFLTYFQNEAQLDKSGLPSDRFFAERPEGSVSTLKIQRTQQEDSAVYLCASSPGGAPSYNEQFFGPGTRLTVL.

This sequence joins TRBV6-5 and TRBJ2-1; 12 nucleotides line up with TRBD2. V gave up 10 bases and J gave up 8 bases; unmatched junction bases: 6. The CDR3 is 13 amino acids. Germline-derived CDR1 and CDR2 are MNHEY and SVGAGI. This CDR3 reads CATKGLAGHEQFF. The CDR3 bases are TGTGCCACAAAGGGACTAGCGGGTCATGAGCAGTTCTTC.

CDR3 sequence (DNA): TGTGCCAGTAGTCCGGGGATCTTACGCTGGGGACACTACGAGCAGTACTTC. It yields the protein CASSPGILRWGHYEQYF. V and J are TRBV19 and TRBJ2-7; TRBD1 might be the D (6 bases). The length of the CDR3 is 17 residues. The germline CDR1 and CDR2 sequences are LNHDA and SQIVND (reference sequence). V was trimmed by 5 bases and J by 3 bases, leaving 23 bases between them. Supplemented by reference TRBV19 and TRBJ2-7, the full variable domain reads DGGITQSPKYLFRKEGQNVTLSCEQNLNHDAMYWYRQDPGQGLRLIYYSQIVNDFQKGDIAEGYSVSREKKESFPLTVTSAQKNPTAFYLCASSPGILRWGHYEQYFGPGTRLTVT.